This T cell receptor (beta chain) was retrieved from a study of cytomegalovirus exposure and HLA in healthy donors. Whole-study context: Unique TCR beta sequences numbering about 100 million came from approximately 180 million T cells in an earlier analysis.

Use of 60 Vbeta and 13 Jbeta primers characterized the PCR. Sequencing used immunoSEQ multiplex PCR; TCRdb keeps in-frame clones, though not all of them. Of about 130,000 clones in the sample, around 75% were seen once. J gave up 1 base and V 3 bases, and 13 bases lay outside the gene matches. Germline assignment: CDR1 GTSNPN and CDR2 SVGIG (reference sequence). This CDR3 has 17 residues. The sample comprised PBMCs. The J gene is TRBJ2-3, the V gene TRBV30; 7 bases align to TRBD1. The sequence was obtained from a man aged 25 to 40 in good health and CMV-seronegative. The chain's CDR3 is CAWSLAPGQPGTDTQYF. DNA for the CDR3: TGTGCCTGGAGCCTAGCTCCGGGACAGCCAGGCACAGATACGCAGTATTTT.